The subject of this entry is one T cell receptor beta chain. The data stem from a study of PD-1 blockade in classical Hodgkin lymphoma. The method was immunoSEQ multiplex PCR; TCRdb's version includes in-frame clones alone and lacks a portion of them. The sample contains tens of thousands of clones, 90% of which appear only once. Documented time point: cycle 4 day 1 (C4D1), after six to seven weeks of nivolumab. Each patient relapsed following autologous stem cell transplantation, and prior brentuximab vedotin exposure differed. Germline values: CDR1 PRHDT, CDR2 FYEKMQ (reference sequence). Trimming shortened V by 3 bases and J by 4 bases, and 11 bases separated the two germline ends. CDR3 length equals 14 residues.

The TCR originated in a human donor with classical Hodgkin lymphoma. V and J are TRBV13 and TRBJ2-3; D is unresolved. Sequencing was performed on peripheral blood mononuclear cells (PBMCs), taken before the fourth cycle of nivolumab. This CDR3 reads CASSFDRNADTQYF. As DNA, the CDR3 is TGTGCCAGCAGCTTTGATCGTAACGCAGATACGCAGTATTTT. The variable domain in full, with the rest retrieved from reference TRBV13 and TRBJ2-3, is AAGVIQSPRHLIKEKRETATLKCYPIPRHDTVYWYQQGPGQDPQFLISFYEKMQSDKGSIPDRFSAQQFSDYHSELNMSSLELGDSALYFCASSFDRNADTQYFGPGTRLTVL.